This T cell receptor beta chain was sequenced in a study of blood T cell repertoires in COVID-19. Background on the study: Sites in the United States, Italy and Spain provided acute and convalescent COVID-19 samples. Nucleic acid was either cDNA or gDNA, and it came from T cells, B-cell-depleted T cells, or PBMCs.

Per the original data handling: It was from reference gene primer amplification that nucleated cell counts were estimated. TCRdb's copy holds only in-frame clones and misses some; the assay was immunoSEQ multiplex PCR. The V and J calls and clone size are taken from that table; D and trimming were inferred from the DNA. The sample contains over 250,000 clones, around 86% of which appear only once. The V and J ends lost 3 bases and 3 bases, in that order; junction bases with no gene match: 3. The CDR3 runs to 13 residues. Germline loops: CDR1 SGHDT, CDR2 YYEEEE. J is TRBJ2-7 and V is TRBV5-6; 7 bases map to TRBD2. The clonotype originates from a man in his forties who had recovered from COVID-19. Source material: peripheral blood. CDR3: CASSSGGGYEQYF. The CDR3 region has the DNA TGTGCCAGCAGCTCTGGCGGGGGCTACGAGCAGTACTTC.